Sequencing of this T cell receptor beta chain was carried out in a study of blood T cell repertoires in COVID-19. Study-wide background: T cells, B-cell-depleted T cells, or PBMCs provided the cDNA or gDNA that served as material.

Assay: immunoSEQ multiplex PCR; the TCRdb copy retains only in-frame clones and omits some. The data contain some 350,000 clones, over 70% of them singletons. The CDR3 runs to 13 residues. The V gene lost 3 bases and the J gene lost 4 bases, with 7 bases spanning the gap. The V call is TRBV12-3 or TRBV12-4, the J call TRBJ1-5; D not certain. Sequenced input: PBMCs or T cells enriched from blood (not recorded which). The sequence was obtained from a man aged 25-45 years who had recovered from COVID-19. In nucleotides, the CDR3 is TGTGCCAGCAGTTTTGCCCAGAATCAGCCCCAGCATTTT. Translating it yields CASSFAQNQPQHF.